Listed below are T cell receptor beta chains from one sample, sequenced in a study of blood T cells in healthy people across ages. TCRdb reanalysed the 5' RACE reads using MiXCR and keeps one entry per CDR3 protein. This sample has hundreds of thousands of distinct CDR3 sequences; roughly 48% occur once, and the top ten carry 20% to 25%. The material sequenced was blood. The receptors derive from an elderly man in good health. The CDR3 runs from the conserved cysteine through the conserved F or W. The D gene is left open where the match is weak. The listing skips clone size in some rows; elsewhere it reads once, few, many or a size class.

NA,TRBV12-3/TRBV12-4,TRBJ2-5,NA,TGTGCCACGAGGACGGCCAGCCAAGAGACCCAGTACTTC,CATRTASQETQYF
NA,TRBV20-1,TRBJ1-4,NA,TGCAGTGCTGGGACACCAACTAATGAAAAACTGTTTTTT,CSAGTPTNEKLFF
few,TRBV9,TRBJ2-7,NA,TGTGCCAGCAGCCGTCGAGGGGCCGACGAGCAGTACTTC,CASSRRGADEQYF
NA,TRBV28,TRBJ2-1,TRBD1,TGTGCCAGCAGCATACCTGGGACAGGGGGCTATGGGCAGTTCTTC,CASSIPGTGGYGQFF
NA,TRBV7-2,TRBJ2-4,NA,TGTGCCAGCAGCCGAAATGGGGGAGGATGGAACATTCAGTACTTC,CASSRNGGGWNIQYF
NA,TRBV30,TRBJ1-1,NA,TGTGCCTGGAGTCACAGTACGAACACTGAAGCTTTCTTT,CAWSHSTNTEAFF
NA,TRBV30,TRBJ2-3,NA,TGTGCCTGGAGTGTACCTGGCAGCACAGATACGCAGTATTTT,CAWSVPGSTDTQYF
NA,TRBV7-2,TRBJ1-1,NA,TGTGCCAGCAGCGTAGGAGTTCCCAGGGAAGCTTTCTTT,CASSVGVPREAFF
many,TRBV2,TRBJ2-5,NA,TGTGCCAGCAATAGGGGTATTCCCCAAGAGACCCAGTACTTC,CASNRGIPQETQYF
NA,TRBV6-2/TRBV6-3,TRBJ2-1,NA,TGTGCCAGCAGTAGGGGGGGGGAGTACAATGAGCAGTTCTTC,CASSRGGEYNEQFF
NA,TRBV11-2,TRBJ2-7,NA,TGTGCCAGCAGCACGGGGCCTAACGATCCCTACGAGCAGTACTTC,CASSTGPNDPYEQYF
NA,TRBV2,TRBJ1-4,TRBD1,TGTGCCAGCAGGAGGGACAGAACGAATGAAAAACTGTTTTTT,CASRRDRTNEKLFF
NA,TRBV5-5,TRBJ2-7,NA,TGTGCCAGCAGCGTGGCTAAGGGGCTCGAGCAGTACTTC,CASSVAKGLEQYF
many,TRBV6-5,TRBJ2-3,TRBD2,TGTGCCAGCAGGGGGACTAGCGGGCTGGATTTCCAGTATTTT,CASRGTSGLDFQYF
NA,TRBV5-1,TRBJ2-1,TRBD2,TGCGCCAGCAGCTGGGCTAGCGGGGACAATGAGCAGTTCTTC,CASSWASGDNEQFF
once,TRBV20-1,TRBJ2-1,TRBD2,TGCAGTGCTAGAGCACCGGGACTAGCAGAAGGGGAGCAGTTCTTC,CSARAPGLAEGEQFF
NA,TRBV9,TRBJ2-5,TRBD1,TGTGCCAGCAGCGGACAGGGCCAAGAGACCCAGTACTTC,CASSGQGQETQYF
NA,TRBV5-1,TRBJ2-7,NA,TGCGCCAGCAGCGTGAGGACAGCTGAGGGCGAGCAGTACTTC,CASSVRTAEGEQYF
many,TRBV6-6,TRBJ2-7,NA,TGTGCCAGCAGCCCTAATCAGGGGAGTCTCCTGGGCGAGCAGTACTTC,CASSPNQGSLLGEQYF
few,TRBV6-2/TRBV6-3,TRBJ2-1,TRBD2,TGTGCCAGCAGCCCAACTAGCGGGGGGCGGAATGAGCAGTTCTTC,CASSPTSGGRNEQFF
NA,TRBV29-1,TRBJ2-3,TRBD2,TGCAGCGCCACCGGGGAGGGACCCACAGATACGCAGTATTTT,CSATGEGPTDTQYF
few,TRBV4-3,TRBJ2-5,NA,TGCGCCAGCAGCACAACTGGAGAGACCCAGTACTTC,CASSTTGETQYF
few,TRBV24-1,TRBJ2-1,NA,TGTGCCACCAGTGATCTGCAACCAGGGAGCTCCTACAATGAGCAGTTCTTC,CATSDLQPGSSYNEQFF
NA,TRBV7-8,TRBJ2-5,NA,TGTGCCAGCAGCTTAACCCAGGGGATACAAGAGACCCAGTACTTC,CASSLTQGIQETQYF
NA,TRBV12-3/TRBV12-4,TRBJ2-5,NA,TGTGCCAGCAGTTACTCGTCGACAGCAGCCCAAGAGACCCAGTACTTC,CASSYSSTAAQETQYF
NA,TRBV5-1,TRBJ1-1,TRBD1,TGCGCCAGCAGCGAAAGACAGGGTTGGACTGAAGCTTTCTTT,CASSERQGWTEAFF
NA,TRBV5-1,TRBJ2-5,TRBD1,TGCGCCAGCAGCTCGGGACAGCCTCGAGAGACCCAGTACTTC,CASSSGQPRETQYF
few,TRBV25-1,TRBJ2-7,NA,TGTGCCAGCAGTGATCCCGCAGGGTCCTACGAGCAGTACTTC,CASSDPAGSYEQYF
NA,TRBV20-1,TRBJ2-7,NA,TGCAGTGCTAGAGAACGGGGCGGGATATACGAGCAGTACTTC,CSARERGGIYEQYF
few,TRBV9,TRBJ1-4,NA,TGTGCCAGCAGCGTAGGAATCGGTGCAACTAATGAAAAACTGTTTTTT,CASSVGIGATNEKLFF
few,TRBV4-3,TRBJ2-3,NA,TGCGCCAGCAGCCGCCATCAGAGCACAGATACGCAGTATTTT,CASSRHQSTDTQYF